This TCR beta chain is drawn from a study of blood T cell repertoires in COVID-19. The CDR3 spans 15 residues. V was clipped by 0 bases and J by 3 bases, with 6 bases between them. Germline assignment: CDR1 MNHNS and CDR2 SASEGT. Only in-frame clones appear in the TCRdb table, and some are missing; sequencing was by immunoSEQ multiplex PCR. This sample carries about 65,000 clones, approximately 75% of them seen once, and the ten largest clones take under 15%. The sequenced sample was peripheral blood. The chain carries TRBV6-1 and TRBJ1-6; D possibly corresponds to TRBD1 (5 bases). This TCR was sampled from a man at least 80 years old with acute or convalescent COVID-19. The CDR3 nucleotides are TGTGCCAGCAGTGAAGCCAGGGACTATAATTCACCCCTCCACTTT. Amino acid sequence: CASSEARDYNSPLHF.